This is a list of T cell receptor beta chains from one sample in a study of blood T cell repertoires in COVID-19. Produced via immunoSEQ multiplex PCR; TCRdb's table is partial and in-frame only. The table lists approximately 120,000 clones, around 89% of them singletons, with about 18% in the top ten. The sequencing sample was made of peripheral blood. These receptors were taken from a human donor with acute or convalescent COVID-19. The donor label of this sample is uncertain. Each CDR3 is given with its conserved first and last residue. A D gene is named only where the DNA matches it firmly. Clone sizes are given selectively: once, few, many, or a class where the clone is expanded.

j_call | d_call | clone_size | v_call | cdr3_length | cdr3_aa | cdr3_nt
TRBJ1-3 | NA | many | TRBV4-2 | 17 | CASSTSQGFLAGNTIYF | TGTGCCAGCAGCACATCGCAGGGGTTCTTGGCTGGAAACACCATATATTTT
TRBJ1-5 | NA | NA | TRBV3-1/TRBV3-2 | 17 | CASSQPTGFYSNQPQHF | TGTGCCAGCAGCCAACCTACAGGGTTTTATAGCAATCAGCCCCAGCATTTT
TRBJ2-7 | NA | NA | TRBV27 | 16 | CASSFLITGGTYEQYF | TGTGCCAGCAGCTTTCTGATCACCGGGGGAACCTACGAGCAGTACTTC
TRBJ1-5 | TRBD1 | NA | TRBV30 | 15 | CACKKTGQFNQPQHF | TGTGCCTGCAAAAAAACGGGACAGTTTAATCAGCCCCAGCATTTT
TRBJ1-2 | NA | NA | TRBV28 | 13 | CASSLRDRGGYTF | TGTGCCAGCAGTCTCCGGGATCGCGGTGGCTACACCTTC
TRBJ2-2 | TRBD1 | once | TRBV15 | 18 | CATSREPHQTGVGGELFF | TGTGCCACCAGCAGAGAACCCCACCAGACAGGGGTGGGGGGGGAGCTGTTTTTT
TRBJ1-6 | NA | NA | TRBV7-8 | 16 | CASSLNRDNYNSPLHF | TGTGCCAGCAGCTTAAACCGGGACAACTATAATTCACCCCTCCACTTT
TRBJ1-1 | NA | once | TRBV18 | 14 | CASSPGSRGTEAFF | TGTGCCAGCTCACCTGGGTCACGGGGCACTGAAGCTTTCTTT
TRBJ1-1 | NA | NA | TRBV3-1/TRBV3-2 | 13 | CASSQLGDTEAFF | TGTGCCAGCAGCCAACTTGGAGACACTGAAGCTTTCTTT
TRBJ2-3 | TRBD2 | once | TRBV10-3 | 18 | CAIMVLAGGSGSTDTQYF | TGTGCCATCATGGTGCTAGCGGGAGGCTCTGGGAGCACAGATACGCAGTATTTT
TRBJ1-5 | TRBD1 | NA | TRBV28 | 16 | CASSFRGRGQGQPQHF | TGTGCCAGCAGTTTCCGTGGCAGGGGGCAGGGTCAGCCCCAGCATTTT
TRBJ2-7 | TRBD1 | few | TRBV5-1 | 15 | CASSLARDRGYEQYF | TGCGCCAGCAGCTTGGCCCGGGACAGGGGTTACGAGCAGTACTTC
TRBJ2-5 | TRBD2 | NA | TRBV5-6 | 16 | CASSFVSGGARETQYF | TGTGCCAGCAGCTTCGTTAGCGGGGGGGCCCGAGAGACCCAGTACTTC
TRBJ2-1 | TRBD2 | NA | TRBV15 | 15 | CATSRGTSGNNEQFF | TGTGCCACCAGCAGAGGTACTAGCGGGAACAATGAGCAGTTCTTC
TRBJ2-7 | NA | NA | TRBV20-1 | 10 | CSARPGEQYF | TGCAGTGCTAGACCAGGCGAGCAGTACTTC
TRBJ1-4 | NA | once | TRBV6-6 | 15 | CASSRLQGLGEKLFF | TGTGCCAGCAGCCGACTGCAGGGTTTAGGGGAAAAACTGTTTTTT
TRBJ2-5 | NA | once | TRBV20-1 | 12 | CSASGAAGTQYF | TGCAGTGCTAGTGGCGCAGCAGGGACCCAGTACTTC
TRBJ1-5 | NA | NA | TRBV6-5 | 13 | CASKLTENQPQHF | TGTGCCAGCAAATTGACAGAGAATCAGCCCCAGCATTTT
TRBJ1-1 | NA | NA | TRBV18 | 16 | CASSPRTELMNTEAFF | TGTGCCAGCTCACCCCGAACGGAGCTTATGAACACTGAAGCTTTCTTT
TRBJ1-4 | TRBD1 | NA | TRBV4-2 | 14 | CASSLQGVGEKLFF | TGTGCCAGCAGCCTTCAGGGGGTAGGGGAAAAACTGTTTTTT
TRBJ1-1 | NA | NA | TRBV6-2/TRBV6-3 | 16 | CASSYSPGRKNTEAFF | TGTGCCAGCAGTTACTCGCCAGGGCGGAAGAACACTGAAGCTTTCTTT
TRBJ1-1 | TRBD1 | NA | TRBV18 | 14 | CASSGQGANTEAFF | TGTGCCAGCTCCGGACAGGGGGCGAACACTGAAGCTTTCTTT
TRBJ1-1 | TRBD1 | NA | TRBV19 | 15 | CASSINRGSDTEAFF | TGTGCCAGTAGTATAAACAGGGGATCGGACACTGAAGCTTTCTTT
TRBJ1-2 | NA | NA | TRBV21-1 | 15 | CASTSQRDSRYGYTF | TGTGCCAGCACCTCACAAAGGGACAGCCGCTATGGCTACACCTTC
TRBJ2-1 | NA | NA | TRBV4-1 | 17 | CASSQPDWGPPENEQFF | TGCGCCAGCAGCCAGCCGGACTGGGGGCCACCCGAAAATGAGCAGTTCTTC